This T cell receptor beta chain came from a study of blood T cell repertoires in COVID-19. Study-wide context: Acute and convalescent COVID-19 specimens originated in the United States, Italy and Spain. T cells, B-cell-depleted T cells, or PBMCs provided the cDNA or gDNA that served as material.

The protocol was immunoSEQ multiplex PCR, while the TCRdb copy is restricted to in-frame clones and leaves out a portion. The data contain about 240,000 clones, approximately 80% of them singletons. This clone appeared once. Seattle patient enrollment occurred during active infection, with longitudinal follow-up thereafter. Germline V CDR1 and CDR2: SGHRS, YFSETQ. This CDR3 has 14 residues. V was trimmed by 1 base and J by 0 bases, leaving 7 bases between them. This sequence originates from an elderly woman with COVID-19, enrolled during active disease. V usage is TRBV5-1 and J usage is TRBJ1-1; D unresolved. Sequencing was performed on peripheral blood. CDR3 DNA: TGCGCCAGCAGCTTGCCCTCTTTGAACACTGAAGCTTTCTTT. Amino acid sequence: CASSLPSLNTEAFF.